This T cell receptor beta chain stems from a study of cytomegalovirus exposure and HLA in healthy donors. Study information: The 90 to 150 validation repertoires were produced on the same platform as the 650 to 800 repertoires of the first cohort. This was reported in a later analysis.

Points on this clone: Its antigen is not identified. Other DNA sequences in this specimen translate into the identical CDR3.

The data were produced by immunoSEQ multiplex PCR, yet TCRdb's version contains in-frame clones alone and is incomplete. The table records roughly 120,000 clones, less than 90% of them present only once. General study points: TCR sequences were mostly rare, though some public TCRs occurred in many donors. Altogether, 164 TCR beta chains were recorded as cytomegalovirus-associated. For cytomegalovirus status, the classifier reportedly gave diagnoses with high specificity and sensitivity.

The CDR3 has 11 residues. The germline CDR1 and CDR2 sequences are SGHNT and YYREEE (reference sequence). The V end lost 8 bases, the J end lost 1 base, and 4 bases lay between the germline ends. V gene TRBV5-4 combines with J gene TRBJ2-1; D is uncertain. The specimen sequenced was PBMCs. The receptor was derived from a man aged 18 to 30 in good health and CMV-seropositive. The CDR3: CASSSYNEQFF. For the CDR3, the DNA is TGTGCCAGTAGTTCCTACAATGAGCAGTTCTTC.